This T cell receptor (beta chain) originates from a study of shared clonotypes between healthy human individuals. Study-wide results and limits: Having only a few donors restricted how much genetic and exposure-history diversity was captured.

V trimming: 2 bases; J trimming: 4 bases; junction bases outside the gene matches: 6. Germline V CDR1 and CDR2: WNHNN, SYGVQD (reference sequence). The CDR3 is 15 amino acids. All the donors were Caucasian adults who lived in Nashville, Tennessee. Sequencing was performed with immunoSEQ multiplex PCR; in TCRdb, only in-frame clones are kept and a portion is missing. The table lists roughly 100,000 clones, 67% of them singletons, with approximately 23% in the top ten. Notes on this clone: Its specificity is unknown.

The V and J genes are TRBV10-1 and TRBJ2-5; TRBD2 matches at 8 bases. The sequenced sample consisted of memory CD8+ T cells sorted from blood. The subset was: CD45RO+ cells pooled with CCR7-negative TemRA cells. The sequence came from a woman under 40 in good health. CDR3 nucleotide sequence: TGCGCCAGCAGTGAGGGGACTAGGCTCAGAGAGACCCAGTACTTC. Translation gives CASSEGTRLRETQYF.